This entry lists 19 T cell receptor beta chains sequenced from one sample in a study of T cells in Graves' hyperthyroidism and ophthalmopathy. The CDR3 regions of TCR beta were amplified from RNA transcripts. Using the HTBI primer set, a first-round RT-PCR was run on the TCR CDR3. TCRdb recomputed calls from the multiplex PCR reads with MiXCR, one row per CDR3 protein. This sample has over 400,000 distinct CDR3 sequences; roughly 15% occur once, and the top ten carry about 12%. Sequencing was done on a sample of blood. These receptors were obtained from a man between 18 and 29 years old with Graves' ophthalmopathy.

This clonotype has a single count. A read error may be the cause here, since a much bigger clone is one base away. The chain uses TRBV9 and TRBJ2-5, with D maybe TRBD2 (6 bases). CDR1 is SGDLS, CDR2 YYNGEE, per germline. There are 15 residues in the CDR3. For the CDR3, the DNA is TGTGCCAGCAACGTAGAAGGCGGGACCGGGGAGACCCAGTACTTC. Its translation is CASNVEGGTGETQYF.

Details on this clonotype: This may be a read error: a much more frequent sequence differs by one nucleotide. The conserved closing phenylalanine or tryptophan is absent in this CDR3, likely reflecting a read error. The gene calls are TRBV29-1 and TRBJ2-1, with D unclear. Trimming cost V 3 bases and J 3 bases, with 9 bases left between them. Looked up from germline, CDR1 is SQVTM and CDR2 is ANQGSEA. CDR3 length: 13 amino acids. CDR3 residues: CSVEGRFYNEQFL. CDR3 in DNA: TGCAGCGTTGAGGGAAGATTCTACAATGAGCAGTTCCTC.

This clonotype was seen more than once but under ten times. J is TRBJ2-7 and V is TRBV20-1; 7 bases are shared with TRBD1. Looked up from germline, CDR1 is DFQATT and CDR2 is SNEGSKA (reference sequence). The CDR3 spans 13 residues. J was trimmed by 4 bases and V by 4 bases; bases with no gene match: 7. CDR3 region: CSANRGPSYEQYF. CDR3 DNA: TGCAGTGCTAACAGGGGACCGTCGTACGAGCAGTACTTC.

This clonotype has at least ten counts. The chain recombines TRBV7-9 with TRBJ2-1; 12 nucleotides line up with TRBD2. There are 16 residues in the CDR3. Germline trimming cut 2 bases from V and 9 bases from J; bases unmatched to any gene: 8. CDR1 and CDR2 from the germline V gene are SEHNR and FQNEAQ (reference sequence). CDR3: CASSLRLAGGPSEQFF. CDR3 coding DNA: TGTGCCAGCAGCTTACGTCTAGCGGGAGGGCCTAGTGAGCAGTTCTTC.

This clonotype was recorded once. The chain links TRBV24-1 to TRBJ2-2; D gene unclear. The CDR3 loop spans 11 amino acids. V dropped 6 bases and J dropped 6 bases, with 4 bases sitting between them. Germline values: CDR1 KGHDR, CDR2 SFDVKD. CDR3 sequence reads: CATSKAGELFF. The CDR3 region has the DNA TGTGCCACCAGTAAGGCCGGGGAGCTGTTTTTT.

The table lists this clonotype with many counts. J is TRBJ2-1 and V is TRBV2; D is unclear. Trimming cost V 2 bases and J 8 bases, with 13 bases left between them. This CDR3 spans 14 amino acids. Germline CDR1 reads SNHLY; CDR2 reads FYNNEI. The DNA of the CDR3 is TGTGCCAGCAGTGAAAATAGGGTTACCGATGAGCAGTTCTTC. Translation: CASSENRVTDEQFF.

Here the CDR3 DNA reads TGTGCCAGCAGTGAATCAGACAGGGGGATGAGAGAGACCCAGTACTTC. This encodes CASSESDRGMRETQYF. This chain connects TRBV25-1 to TRBJ2-5; 9 bases map to TRBD1. The CDR3 is made up of 16 amino acids. CDR1 is MGHDK and CDR2 is SYGVNS in the germline V gene. V dropped 1 base and J dropped 4; count of bases not matched to a gene: 7.

This clonotype has ten or more counts. The CDR3 DNA reads as TGTGCCAGCAGTAGGACAGCGGTAATCTCTAACTATGGCTACACCTTC. It yields the protein CASSRTAVISNYGYTF. The V call is TRBV2, the J call TRBJ1-2; TRBD1 might be the D (6 bases). CDR3 length: 16 amino acids. Germline CDR1 SNHLY, CDR2 FYNNEI. Trimming removed 5 bases from V and 0 bases from J, with 16 bases in between.

This clonotype was recorded many times. The rearrangement uses TRBV24-1 and TRBJ2-3; 8 nucleotides agree with TRBD2. This CDR3 has 15 residues. CDR1 is KGHDR and CDR2 is SFDVKD in the germline V gene. The V segment lost 4 bases and the J segment 6 bases; nucleotides outside the gene matches: 8. The CDR3 spells CATSDFIAGRDTQYF. The CDR3, as DNA: TGTGCCACCAGTGACTTTATAGCGGGACGGGATACGCAGTATTTT.

Only one count was recorded for this clonotype. V and J are TRBV19 and TRBJ1-5; no firm D call. The V and J ends lost 4 bases and 2 bases respectively, with 12 bases between them. The CDR3 has 15 amino acids. The V gene's germline CDR1 is LNHDA and CDR2 SQIVND (reference sequence). CDR3 in amino acids: CASSSPGGGNQPQHF. The CDR3 coding sequence is TGTGCCAGTAGTAGCCCAGGAGGAGGCAATCAGCCCCAGCATTTT.

In its sample, this clonotype was seen many times. This chain connects TRBV24-1 to TRBJ2-1, with a tentative D call TRBD2 (5 bases). Trimming cost V 3 bases and J 2 bases, with 10 bases left between them. The CDR3 sequence is 15 residues long. Germline loops: CDR1 KGHDR, CDR2 SFDVKD. Here the CDR3 DNA reads TGTGCCACCAGTGATAGTAGCGCAACCTACAATGAGCAGTTCTTC. It is translated as CATSDSSATYNEQFF.

Ten or more counts support this clonotype. For the CDR3, the DNA is TGTGCCAGCAGCCTCCAAAGCGCTGGGGCCAACGTCCTGACTTTC. It translates to CASSLQSAGANVLTF. The chain couples TRBV7-2 to TRBJ2-6; no clear D. Germline V gene sequence: CDR1 SGHTA, CDR2 FQGNSA. The CDR3 length is 15 residues. V shed 5 bases and J shed 2 bases, with 10 bases lying between them.

This clonotype was detected ten times or more. This chain links TRBV6-1 with TRBJ1-2; D unclear. CDR3 length: 14 residues. The ends were cut back, 0 bases at V and 2 bases at J, with 7 bases in the middle. Germline lookup yields CDR1 MNHNS and CDR2 SASEGT. The DNA for the CDR3 is TGTGCCAGCAGTGAAGCGTCCAGAAACTATGGCTACACCTTC. Its translation is CASSEASRNYGYTF.

This clonotype has at least ten counts. The chain carries TRBV5-1 and TRBJ1-1; tentative D call: TRBD1 (5 bases). Germline V CDR1 and CDR2: SGHRS, YFSETQ. This CDR3 comprises 16 residues. The V end was cut by 0 bases, the J end by 3 bases, with 15 bases between. The CDR3 DNA is TGCGCCAGCAGCTTGGTTGCAGGGACGAGGGACACTGAAGCTTTCTTT. This sequence encodes CASSLVAGTRDTEAFF.

At least ten counts were recorded for this clonotype. This rearrangement joins TRBV28 to TRBJ2-7; TRBD1 might be the D (5 bases). Germline V gives CDR1 MDHEN, CDR2 SYDVKM. This CDR3 is 17 amino acids long. The V end was cut by 4 bases, the J end by 0 bases, with 19 bases between. CDR3 bases: TGTGCCAGCAGTTGTGACCGGATAGGGGTGAACTCCTACGAGCAGTACTTC. Amino acids: CASSCDRIGVNSYEQYF.

Concerning this clonotype itself: This may arise from a read error, as a much more abundant clone is one base away. Because it lacks the conserved phenylalanine or tryptophan at the end, this CDR3 is likely a read error. The chain combines TRBV6-2 or TRBV6-3 with TRBJ2-1, with 10 bases aligning to TRBD2. This CDR3 has 20 amino acids. V trimming: 0 bases; J trimming: 4 bases; junction bases outside the gene matches: 15. From germline, CDR1 is MNHEY and CDR2 SVGEGT. CDR3 sequence: CASSYSRAGGSPGEYNEQFL. For the CDR3, the DNA is TGTGCCAGCAGTTACTCGAGAGCGGGAGGGTCCCCTGGGGAATACAATGAGCAGTTCCTC.

This clonotype was seen only a few times. V gene TRBV19 combines with J gene TRBJ2-7; TRBD2 matches at 8 bases. Germline V lookup: CDR1 LNHDA, CDR2 SQIVND (reference sequence). There are 15 residues in the CDR3. V was clipped by 3 bases and J by 3 bases; unmatched bases: 7. Written as DNA, the CDR3 is TGTGCCAGTAGTATGTTTCAGGGACTAGTCTACGAGCAGTACTTC. It yields the protein CASSMFQGLVYEQYF.

This clonotype showed up many times. The rearrangement links TRBV7-3 to TRBJ2-4; TRBD2 aligns across 8 bases. This CDR3 region has 15 residues. Trimming cost V 2 bases and J 6 bases; bases outside gene matches: 6. From germline, CDR1 is SGHTA and CDR2 FQGTGA. The CDR3 loop is CASSLAGGSGNIQYF. For the CDR3, the DNA is TGTGCCAGCAGCTTAGCGGGAGGATCTGGAAACATTCAGTACTTC.

With regard to this clonotype: The junction departs from the called germline gene at one end, perhaps through a read error. The chain carries TRBV13 and TRBJ2-5; D might be TRBD1 (5 bases). Germline CDR1 PRHDT, CDR2 FYEKMQ (reference sequence). This CDR3 region has 13 residues. For the CDR3, the DNA is TGCGCCAGCAGAAGGCAGGGTAGAGAGACCCAGTACTTC. Encoded protein: CASRRQGRETQYF.